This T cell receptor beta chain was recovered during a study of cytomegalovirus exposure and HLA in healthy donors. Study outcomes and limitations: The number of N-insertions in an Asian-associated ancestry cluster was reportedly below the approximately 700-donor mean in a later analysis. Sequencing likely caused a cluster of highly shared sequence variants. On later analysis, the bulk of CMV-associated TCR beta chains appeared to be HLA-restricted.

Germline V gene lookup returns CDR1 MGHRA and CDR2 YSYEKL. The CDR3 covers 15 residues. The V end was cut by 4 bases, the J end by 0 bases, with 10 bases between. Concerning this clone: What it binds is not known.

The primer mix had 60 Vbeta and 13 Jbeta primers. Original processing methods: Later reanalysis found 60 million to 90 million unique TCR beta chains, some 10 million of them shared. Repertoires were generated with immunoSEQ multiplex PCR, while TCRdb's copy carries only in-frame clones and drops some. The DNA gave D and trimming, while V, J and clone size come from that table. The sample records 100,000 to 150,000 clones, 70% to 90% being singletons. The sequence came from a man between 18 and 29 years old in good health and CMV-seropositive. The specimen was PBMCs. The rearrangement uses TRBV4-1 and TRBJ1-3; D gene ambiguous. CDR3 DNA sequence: TGCGCCAGCAGCCGATCGCGGTTCTCTGGAAACACCATATATTTT. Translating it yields CASSRSRFSGNTIYF.